This T cell receptor (beta chain) was sequenced in a study of immune heterogeneity within non-small cell lung tumors. The authors used around 640 ng of bulk tumor genomic DNA per sample as template. Doctors removed several biopsies from each primary tumor during surgery, keeping them far apart. Before undergoing curative surgery, patients had newly diagnosed non-small cell lung cancer that was untreated. The CDR3 has 16 residues. CDR1 and CDR2 from the germline V gene are SGHDN and FVKESK. With 10 bases clipped from V and 2 bases from J, the junction kept 11 bases outside the gene matches. Multiplex PCR was performed with 32 V and 13 J primers, and it amplified TCR beta CDR3. MiXCR, run by TCRdb on the multiplex PCR reads, gives a single entry per CDR3 protein. In the table there are 30,000 to 40,000 distinct CDR3 sequences, about 30% of which are singletons.

This chain joins TRBV14 and TRBJ2-7, with TRBD2 identical over 13 bases. Specimen: lung tumor tissue. This TCR derives from a man aged 35-49 years with non-small cell lung cancer. The CDR3 protein is CATGKLGLAGAYEQYF. The CDR3, as DNA: TGTGCCACCGGAAAATTAGGACTAGCGGGAGCCTACGAGCAGTACTTC.